The 26 T cell receptor beta chains below all came from one sample that was sequenced in a study of graft-versus-host responses after intestinal transplantation. Their specific antigens are unknown. Some clones are missing from TCRdb's copy, which holds only in-frame ones; the method was immunoSEQ multiplex PCR. The table includes some 150,000 clones, 80% to 95% detected once. Sequences were derived from unstimulated CD4+ T cells sorted from spleen or lymph node cells, sampled before intestinal transplant. Every receptor here comes from a human donor who received an intestinal transplant.

V usage is TRBV19 and J usage is TRBJ2-3; TRBD2 agrees at 12 bases. Germline CDR1 is LNHDA and CDR2 is SQIVND (reference sequence). Trimming took 7 bases from V and 1 from J; bases not matched to a gene: 6. CDR3 length: 16 residues. The CDR3 is CASTLTSGSRTDTQYF. The CDR3, as DNA: TGTGCCAGTACCCTGACTAGCGGGAGCCGCACAGATACGCAGTATTTT.

The chain combines TRBV5-5 with TRBJ2-3; tentatively, D is TRBD1 (6 bases). Germline assignment: CDR1 SGHKS and CDR2 YYEKEE (reference sequence). V was cut by 5 bases and J by 1 base, with 8 bases left in between. The CDR3 length is 13 residues. The CDR3 spells CASRRTGTDTQYF. The CDR3 DNA reads as TGTGCCAGCAGGCGGACAGGCACAGATACGCAGTATTTT.

The rearrangement joins TRBV5-1 to TRBJ2-7; D unclear. Trimming left V 2 bases short and J 7 bases short, with 16 bases between. This CDR3 has 14 residues. Germline V gene lookup returns CDR1 SGHRS and CDR2 YFSETQ. The CDR3 DNA follows: TGCGCCAGCAGCTTAGGAGCCCCACTGAGGGAGCAGTACTTC. Translated: CASSLGAPLREQYF.

A few counts support this clone. The chain recombines TRBV6-5 with TRBJ2-2, with 8 bases matching TRBD2. Trimming removed 6 bases from V and 6 bases from J; junction bases left unmatched: 6. The CDR3 is made up of 14 amino acids. Germline CDR1 and CDR2: MNHEY and SVGAGI. The CDR3, as DNA: TGTGCCAGCAGGGGAGGACTAGCCTCCGGGGAGCTGTTTTTT. The encoded protein is CASRGGLASGELFF.

About this clone itself: A read error may produce the germline difference seen at one junction end. The CDR3 DNA sequence: TGTGCTAGCAGCTTAGACAGGTATCAGCCCCAGCATTTT. Its translation is CASSLDRYQPQHF. The genes are TRBV7-7 and TRBJ1-5; a possible D gene is TRBD1 (6 bases). CDR1 is SSHAT and CDR2 is FNYEAQ in the germline V gene (reference sequence). This CDR3 comprises 13 residues. The full variable domain, with the rest looked up from reference TRBV7-7 and TRBJ1-5, is GAGVSQSPRYKVTKRGQDVTLRCDPISSHATLYWYQQALGQGPEFLTYFNYEAQPDKSGLPSDRFSAERPEGSISTLTIQRTEQRDSAMYRCASSLDRYQPQHFGDGTRLSIL.

The chain has TRBV18 and TRBJ2-3, with TRBD2 identical over 16 bases. The germline gives CDR1 KGHSH, CDR2 LQKENI. This CDR3 has 17 amino acids. Trimming took 2 bases from V and 10 from J; bases not matched to a gene: 9. As DNA, the CDR3 is TGTGCCAGCTCACCAACCGGGACTAGCGGGAGGGTTAACGCGCAGTATTTT. Translating it yields CASSPTGTSGRVNAQYF.

The genes are TRBV19 and TRBJ2-3; D unresolved. The CDR3 totals 12 residues. The V end lost 7 bases, the J end lost 7 bases, and 12 bases lay between the germline ends. The germline V gene has CDR1 LNHDA and CDR2 SQIVND (reference sequence). CDR3 sequence reads: CASTQYGNTQYF. The CDR3 nucleotides read TGTGCCAGTACCCAATATGGAAATACGCAGTATTTT.

This clone was detected once. The V and J genes are TRBV30 and TRBJ1-2; a possible D gene is TRBD1 (5 bases). The CDR3 spans 16 residues. V was shortened by 0 bases and J by 10 bases, with 24 bases between the two germline ends. CDR1 and CDR2 (germline): GTSNPN, SVGIG (reference sequence). The CDR3 reads CAWSVRNTHTHRYYTF. The CDR3 DNA follows: TGTGCCTGGAGTGTACGTAACACACACACACACAGGTACTACACCTTC.

The chain combines TRBV6-1 with TRBJ1-3; maybe TRBD1 (6 bases). Germline assignment: CDR1 MNHNS and CDR2 SASEGT. Trimming removed 4 bases at V and 2 bases at J, with 15 bases between. There are 16 residues in the CDR3. This CDR3 reads CASSGLLTGTGNTIYF. CDR3 nucleotides: TGTGCCAGCAGTGGGCTACTAACAGGGACTGGAAACACCATATATTTT.

This clone was detected once. The chain is built from TRBV13 and TRBJ2-7; 9 bases agree with TRBD1. Trimming at V came to 0 bases and at J to 3 bases, leaving 6 bases not matched to a gene. The germline V gene has CDR1 PRHDT and CDR2 FYEKMQ (reference sequence). This CDR3 is 16 amino acids long. CDR3 bases: TGTGCCAGCAGCTTAGGGGGGACAGGGCCAGTCTACGAGCAGTACTTC. Its translation: CASSLGGTGPVYEQYF.

The chain combines TRBV7-2 with TRBJ2-7, with TRBD1 identical over 7 bases. The CDR3 length is 16 residues. The germline V gene encodes CDR1 SGHTA and CDR2 FQGNSA. V trimming: 5 bases; J trimming: 3 bases; junction bases outside the gene matches: 13. CDR3 sequence reads: CASSTLGGGAVYEQYF. The CDR3 DNA follows: TGTGCCAGCAGCACGTTAGGGGGCGGAGCCGTCTACGAGCAGTACTTC.

The J gene is TRBJ1-5, the V gene TRBV29-1; 8 nucleotides agree with TRBD1. Germline CDR1 and CDR2: SQVTM and ANQGSEA. The V and J ends lost 7 bases and 0 bases, in that order; junction bases with no gene match: 8. The CDR3 runs to 15 residues. For the CDR3, the DNA is TGCAGCGAGGGTAGACAGGGGTCTAGCAATCAGCCCCAGCATTTT. Amino acid sequence: CSEGRQGSSNQPQHF.

Regarding this clone: A junction boundary mismatches the germline segment, possibly from a read error. J is TRBJ2-7 and V is TRBV7-9; 11 nucleotides match TRBD2. Germline assignment: CDR1 SEHNR and CDR2 FQNEAQ (reference sequence). The CDR3 sequence is 15 residues long. The CDR3 spells CASSPSTSGNYEQCF. The DNA of the CDR3 is TGTGCCAGCAGCCCTTCGACTAGCGGGAACTACGAGCAGTGCTTC.

This chain connects TRBV6-5 to TRBJ1-3, with 7 bases fitting TRBD1. Per germline, CDR1 MNHEY and CDR2 SVGAGI. V shed 2 bases and J 0 bases; nucleotides not matched to a gene: 1. This CDR3 is 15 amino acids long. The CDR3 nucleotides are TGTGCCAGCAGTTACGGGGACAGCTCTGGAAACACCATATATTTT. Translating it yields CASSYGDSSGNTIYF.

As to this clone: An end of the junction differs from the germline gene, which may be a read error. The rearrangement uses TRBV27 and TRBJ2-6; TRBD2 is a possible D gene (6 bases). This CDR3 has 17 residues. Germline V lookup: CDR1 MNHEY, CDR2 SMNVEV (reference sequence). The CDR3 reads CASRRPGLNSGATVLTF. DNA of the CDR3: TGTGCCAGCAGGCGCCCGGGACTCAACTCTGGGGCCACCGTCCTGACTTTC.

The chain recombines TRBV9 with TRBJ2-5, with a weak D call TRBD2 (6 bases). The CDR3 extends over 14 amino acids. V lost 0 bases and J lost 6, with 12 bases in between. CDR1 and CDR2 from the germline V gene are SGDLS and YYNGEE. For the CDR3, the DNA is TGTGCCAGCAGCGTAGGCGGAGGGCTACAGACCCAGTACTTC. Translation gives CASSVGGGLQTQYF. Drawing the rest from reference TRBV9 and TRBJ2-5, the complete variable domain is DSGVTQTPKHLITATGQRVTLRCSPRSGDLSVYWYQQSLDQGLQFLIQYYNGEERAKGNILERFSAQQFPDLHSELNLSSLELGDSALYFCASSVGGGLQTQYFGPGTRLLVL.

The chain carries TRBV18 and TRBJ2-2; 7 bases are a match to TRBD2. The trim removed 0 bases at V and 5 bases at J, leaving 3 bases unmatched. Per the germline V gene, CDR1 is KGHSH and CDR2 is LQKENI. The CDR3 runs 15 residues. The CDR3 DNA reads as TGTGCCAGCTCACCACCGGGAGGGCCGACCGGGGAGCTGTTTTTT. This translates into CASSPPGGPTGELFF.

The V and J genes are TRBV4-3 and TRBJ1-4; a possible D gene is TRBD1 (5 bases). From germline, CDR1 is LGHNA and CDR2 YSLEER. The CDR3 runs 14 residues. V was cut by 0 bases and J by 8 bases, with 10 bases left in between. CDR3 nucleotide sequence: TGCGCCAGCAGCCAAGATATTTGGGGGGAAAAACTGTTTTTT. This sequence encodes CASSQDIWGEKLFF.

The chain recombines TRBV5-6 with TRBJ1-3; D unclear. V shed 0 bases and J shed 0 bases, with 16 bases lying between them. Per the germline V gene, CDR1 is SGHDT and CDR2 is YYEEEE. The CDR3 is 18 residues long. This CDR3 is CASSLASRAAPSGNTIYF. CDR3 sequence (DNA): TGTGCCAGCAGCTTGGCCAGTAGGGCAGCACCCTCTGGAAACACCATATATTTT.

The chain combines TRBV18 with TRBJ2-3; tentative D call: TRBD2 (6 bases). This CDR3 is built from 13 residues. The germline V gene has CDR1 KGHSH and CDR2 LQKENI. The V gene lost 6 bases and the J gene lost 3 bases, with 10 bases spanning the gap. CDR3 protein: CASSRRETDTQYF. CDR3 coding DNA: TGTGCCAGCTCTCGGAGGGAAACAGATACGCAGTATTTT.

Of note for this clone: The same CDR3 is also encoded by other DNA sequences in this sample. This chain joins TRBV29-1 and TRBJ1-1; D call uncertain. The CDR3 totals 11 residues. The germline V and J ends were trimmed by 4 bases and 2 bases, with 5 bases remaining between them. The germline V gene encodes CDR1 SQVTM and CDR2 ANQGSEA. CDR3 DNA sequence: TGCAGCGTTGGGGCCAACACTGAAGCTTTCTTT. It is translated as CSVGANTEAFF.

The chain joins TRBV7-8 to TRBJ1-2, with 7 bases matching TRBD1. CDR3 length: 14 residues. The ends lost 4 bases at V and 4 bases at J; junction bases unmatched: 6. The germline CDR1 and CDR2 sequences are SGHVS and FQNEAQ. The CDR3 loop reads CASSSETGSYGYTF. The CDR3 DNA sequence: TGTGCCAGCAGCTCGGAGACAGGGAGCTATGGCTACACCTTC.

V is TRBV4-3 and J is TRBJ2-7; D is perhaps TRBD2 (5 bases). CDR3 size: 14 residues. Per germline, CDR1 LGHNA and CDR2 YSLEER. The V and J ends lost 1 base and 2 bases respectively, with 9 bases between them. The CDR3 sequence is CASSQVGRTYEQYF. In DNA, the CDR3 is TGCGCCAGCAGCCAAGTTGGGAGAACCTACGAGCAGTACTTC.

The J gene is TRBJ2-5, the V gene TRBV28; 9 bases align to TRBD1. The end of the DNA fits TRBJ2-7 better, so the J call may be wrong. The germline V gene has CDR1 MDHEN and CDR2 SYDVKM. The CDR3 is made up of 13 amino acids. CDR3 sequence reads: CATLRTGAHEQYF. The DNA of the CDR3 is TGTGCCACCCTCCGGACAGGGGCCCACGAGCAGTACTTC.

J is TRBJ2-1 and V is TRBV6-5; no clear D. The V end was cut by 2 bases, the J end by 8 bases, with 4 bases between. The CDR3 contains 11 residues. From germline, CDR1 is MNHEY and CDR2 SVGAGI. CDR3 residues: CASSYGHEQFF. DNA for the CDR3: TGTGCCAGCAGTTACGGTCATGAGCAGTTCTTC.

V gene TRBV18 combines with J gene TRBJ1-1, with 9 bases identical to TRBD1. Trimming at V came to 4 bases and at J to 11 bases, leaving 2 bases not matched to a gene. Germline assignment: CDR1 KGHSH and CDR2 LQKENI. The CDR3 is 11 residues long. CDR3 bases: TGTGCCAGCTCACGGGACAGGGAGGCTTTCTTT. Amino acid sequence: CASSRDREAFF.